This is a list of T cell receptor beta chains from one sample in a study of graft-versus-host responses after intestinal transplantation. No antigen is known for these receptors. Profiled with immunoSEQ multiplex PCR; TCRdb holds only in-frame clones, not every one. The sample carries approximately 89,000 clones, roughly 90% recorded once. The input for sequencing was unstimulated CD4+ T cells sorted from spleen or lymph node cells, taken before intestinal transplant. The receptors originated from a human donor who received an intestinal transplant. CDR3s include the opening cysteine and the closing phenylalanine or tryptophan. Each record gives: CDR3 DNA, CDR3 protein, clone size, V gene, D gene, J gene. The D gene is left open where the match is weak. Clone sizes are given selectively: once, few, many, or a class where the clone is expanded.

CDR3nt: TGTGCCACCAGCGGGAGGGTCGACCCTTCCTACAATGAGCAGTTCTTC
CDR3aa: CATSGRVDPSYNEQFF
abundance: .
v_gene: TRBV15
d_gene: TRBD2
j_gene: TRBJ2-1

CDR3nt: TGTGCCAGCAGCTTAGAGGGGGGGGCTTTCTTT
CDR3aa: CASSLEGGAFF
abundance: .
v_gene: TRBV7-9
d_gene: .
j_gene: TRBJ1-1

CDR3nt: TGTGCCAGTAGTTGGACAGGGGGGGCTTTCTTT
CDR3aa: CASSWTGGAFF
abundance: .
v_gene: TRBV19
d_gene: TRBD1
j_gene: TRBJ1-1

CDR3nt: TGTGCCAGTAGTATGCTCTGGGGACAGGCCCAAGAGACCCAGTACTTC
CDR3aa: CASSMLWGQAQETQYF
abundance: .
v_gene: TRBV19
d_gene: TRBD1
j_gene: TRBJ2-5

CDR3nt: TGTGCCAGCAGCCTCTCAGCGGGACTGGGAGAGACCCAGTACTTC
CDR3aa: CASSLSAGLGETQYF
abundance: .
v_gene: TRBV4-2
d_gene: TRBD2
j_gene: TRBJ2-5

CDR3nt: TGTGCCAGCAGCCAATCGACCGGGACAGGGGCTTATAGCAATCAGCCCCAGCATTTT
CDR3aa: CASSQSTGTGAYSNQPQHF
abundance: .
v_gene: TRBV4-2
d_gene: TRBD1
j_gene: TRBJ1-5

CDR3nt: TGTGCCAGCAGTACAGAGGTATTCGGACAGACCGATACGCAGTATTTT
CDR3aa: CASSTEVFGQTDTQYF
abundance: .
v_gene: TRBV5-4
d_gene: .
j_gene: TRBJ2-3

CDR3nt: TGCAGCGTTGAAGTGGGAAGGGGGGGCTACACCTTC
CDR3aa: CSVEVGRGGYTF
abundance: .
v_gene: TRBV29-1
d_gene: .
j_gene: TRBJ1-2

CDR3nt: TGTGCCATCAGAGGAGGGAGCGGTGGCTACACCTTC
CDR3aa: CAIRGGSGGYTF
abundance: .
v_gene: TRBV10-3
d_gene: .
j_gene: TRBJ1-2

CDR3nt: TGTGCCACCAACTCCAGGGACAGAGAGACCCAGTACTTC
CDR3aa: CATNSRDRETQYF
abundance: .
v_gene: TRBV19
d_gene: TRBD1
j_gene: TRBJ2-5

CDR3nt: TGCGCCAGCAGCTTGTTCCTGAGCACAGATACGCAGTATTTT
CDR3aa: CASSLFLSTDTQYF
abundance: .
v_gene: TRBV5-1
d_gene: .
j_gene: TRBJ2-3

CDR3nt: TGTGCCAGCAGTTTGCTAGCGGGAGGGGGAGATACGCAGTATTTT
CDR3aa: CASSLLAGGGDTQYF
abundance: .
v_gene: TRBV27
d_gene: TRBD2
j_gene: TRBJ2-3

CDR3nt: TGTGCCTGGAGCCTAGCGTCCAATTACAATGAGCAGTTCTTC
CDR3aa: CAWSLASNYNEQFF
abundance: few
v_gene: TRBV30
d_gene: .
j_gene: TRBJ2-1

CDR3nt: TGTGCCACCAGCAGAGAGGGGACAGGGATGAGAGAGCAGTACTTC
CDR3aa: CATSREGTGMREQYF
abundance: .
v_gene: TRBV15
d_gene: TRBD1
j_gene: TRBJ2-7

CDR3nt: TGTGCCAGCAGCTTGTCCGGACAGGGGAACACTGAAGCTTTCTTT
CDR3aa: CASSLSGQGNTEAFF
abundance: .
v_gene: TRBV7-9
d_gene: TRBD1
j_gene: TRBJ1-1

CDR3nt: TGTGCCAGCAGCCTCTTATGGAGGGCCTCTGAAGCTTTCTTT
CDR3aa: CASSLLWRASEAFF
abundance: .
v_gene: TRBV5-8
d_gene: .
j_gene: TRBJ1-1

CDR3nt: TGTGCCAGCTCATCACAGGGGGCAGGTGGGGGCAATGAGCAGTTCTTC
CDR3aa: CASSSQGAGGGNEQFF
abundance: .
v_gene: TRBV18
d_gene: TRBD1
j_gene: TRBJ2-1

CDR3nt: TGTGCCTGGAGTGCGGGGGACCAATATTACAATGAGCAGTTCTTC
CDR3aa: CAWSAGDQYYNEQFF
abundance: .
v_gene: TRBV30
d_gene: .
j_gene: TRBJ2-1

CDR3nt: TGTGCCAGCAATCGGCGGGAGGCTTCAGATACGCAGTATTTT
CDR3aa: CASNRREASDTQYF
abundance: .
v_gene: TRBV2
d_gene: TRBD2
j_gene: TRBJ2-3

CDR3nt: TGTGCCAGCAGCCCCCGGACAGCCATGAACACTGAAGCTTTCTTT
CDR3aa: CASSPRTAMNTEAFF
abundance: .
v_gene: TRBV7-9
d_gene: .
j_gene: TRBJ1-1

CDR3nt: TGTGCCAGCAGTACACACAGGGCTGGAAACACCATATATTTT
CDR3aa: CASSTHRAGNTIYF
abundance: .
v_gene: TRBV6-5
d_gene: .
j_gene: TRBJ1-3

CDR3nt: TGTGCCAGCAGCTCTCCGACTAGTCCGATCGGGGAGCTGTTTTTT
CDR3aa: CASSSPTSPIGELFF
abundance: .
v_gene: TRBV13
d_gene: .
j_gene: TRBJ2-2

CDR3nt: TGTGCCAGCAGTGAGGGGGGGGGCCGGGAAAAACTGTTTTTT
CDR3aa: CASSEGGGREKLFF
abundance: .
v_gene: TRBV6-1
d_gene: .
j_gene: TRBJ1-4

CDR3nt: TGTGCCAGCAGTGAGGCCCTAGGTAGGAACACTGAAGCTTTCTTT
CDR3aa: CASSEALGRNTEAFF
abundance: few
v_gene: TRBV6-1
d_gene: .
j_gene: TRBJ1-1

CDR3nt: TGTGCCAGCAGCCAGAAGCAGGGAAGGCAAGAGACCCAGTACTTC
CDR3aa: CASSQKQGRQETQYF
abundance: .
v_gene: TRBV5-4
d_gene: .
j_gene: TRBJ2-5

CDR3nt: TGCGCCAGCAGCTCTAACTCCTACGAGCAGTACTTC
CDR3aa: CASSSNSYEQYF
abundance: once
v_gene: TRBV5-1
d_gene: .
j_gene: TRBJ2-7

CDR3nt: TGTGCCCGGAAGGGCGGGGGGCATGATGAGCAGTTCTTC
CDR3aa: CARKGGGHDEQFF
abundance: .
v_gene: TRBV30
d_gene: TRBD2
j_gene: TRBJ2-1

CDR3nt: TGTGCCAGCAGCCGCCACAGGGGGAAAGGGGAAAAACTGTTTTTT
CDR3aa: CASSRHRGKGEKLFF
abundance: .
v_gene: TRBV6-5
d_gene: TRBD1
j_gene: TRBJ1-4

CDR3nt: TGTGCCAGCAGAGTAGACACTGGAGGCTATGGCTACACCTTC
CDR3aa: CASRVDTGGYGYTF
abundance: .
v_gene: TRBV6-1
d_gene: .
j_gene: TRBJ1-2

CDR3nt: TGTGCCAGTAGTGGCAGGGGGGACTATGGCTACACCTTC
CDR3aa: CASSGRGDYGYTF
abundance: .
v_gene: TRBV19
d_gene: TRBD1
j_gene: TRBJ1-2

CDR3nt: TGTGCCAGCAGTCCCGGGACAGGGGGCGACGAGCAGTACTTC
CDR3aa: CASSPGTGGDEQYF
abundance: .
v_gene: TRBV27
d_gene: TRBD1
j_gene: TRBJ2-7

CDR3nt: TGTGCTAGTGGTTTGGCGGGTTCAGATACGCAGTATTTT
CDR3aa: CASGLAGSDTQYF
abundance: .
v_gene: TRBV12-5
d_gene: .
j_gene: TRBJ2-3

CDR3nt: TGTGCCAGCAGCTTAGGGATCTCAGGCCCGGTAGTCTTC
CDR3aa: CASSLGISGPVVF
abundance: .
v_gene: TRBV7-9
d_gene: .
j_gene: TRBJ1-2

CDR3nt: TGTGCCAGCAGCGTAGAGGGACAGCAGCCCCAGCATTTT
CDR3aa: CASSVEGQQPQHF
abundance: .
v_gene: TRBV9
d_gene: TRBD1
j_gene: TRBJ1-5

CDR3nt: TGTGCCAGCAGTTACTCGGTCGTGGGGACAGGCCTACAACTGTTTTTT
CDR3aa: CASSYSVVGTGLQLFF
abundance: .
v_gene: TRBV6-6
d_gene: TRBD1
j_gene: TRBJ1-4